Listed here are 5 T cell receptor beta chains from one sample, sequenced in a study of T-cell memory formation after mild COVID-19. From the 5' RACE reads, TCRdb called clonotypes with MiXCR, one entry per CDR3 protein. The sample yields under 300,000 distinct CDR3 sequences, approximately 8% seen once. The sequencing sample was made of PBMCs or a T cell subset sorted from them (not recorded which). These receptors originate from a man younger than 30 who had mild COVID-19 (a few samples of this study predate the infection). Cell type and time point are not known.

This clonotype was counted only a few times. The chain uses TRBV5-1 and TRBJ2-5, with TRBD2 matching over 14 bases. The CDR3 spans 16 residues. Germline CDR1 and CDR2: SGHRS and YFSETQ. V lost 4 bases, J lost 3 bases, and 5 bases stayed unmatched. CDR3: CASSPRLAGGEETQYF. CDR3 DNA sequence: TGCGCCAGCAGCCCCAGACTAGCGGGGGGGGAAGAGACCCAGTACTTC.

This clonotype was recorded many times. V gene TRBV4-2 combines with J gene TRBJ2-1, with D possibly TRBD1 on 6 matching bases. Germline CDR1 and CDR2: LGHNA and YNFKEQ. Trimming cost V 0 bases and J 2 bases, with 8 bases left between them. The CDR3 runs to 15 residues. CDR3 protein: CASSQEGAPYNEQFF. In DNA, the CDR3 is TGTGCCAGCAGCCAAGAGGGGGCCCCCTACAATGAGCAGTTCTTC.

The CDR3 bases are TGTGCCAGCAGTCCCGGGAGCGGGGGCATCAAAGAGACCCAGTACTTC. Protein: CASSPGSGGIKETQYF. The chain links TRBV6-5 to TRBJ2-5; TRBD2 matches 8 bases. The CDR3 has 16 amino acids. V lost 5 bases, J lost 3 bases, and 11 bases stayed unmatched. Germline CDR1 reads MNHEY; CDR2 reads SVGAGI.

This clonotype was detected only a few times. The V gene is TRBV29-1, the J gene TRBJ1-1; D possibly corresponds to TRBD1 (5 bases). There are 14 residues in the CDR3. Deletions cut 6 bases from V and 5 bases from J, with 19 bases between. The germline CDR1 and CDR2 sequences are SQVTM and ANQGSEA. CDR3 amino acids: CSVVRLLGGTEAFF. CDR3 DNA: TGCAGCGTAGTCAGACTGCTCGGGGGGACTGAAGCTTTCTTT.

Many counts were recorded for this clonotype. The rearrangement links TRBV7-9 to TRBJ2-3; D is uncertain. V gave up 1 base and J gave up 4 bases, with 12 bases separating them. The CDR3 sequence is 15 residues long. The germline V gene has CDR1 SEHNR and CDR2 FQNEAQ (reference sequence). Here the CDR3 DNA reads TGTGCCAGCAGCTTAGTAGTTATTGGCCCAGATACGCAGTATTTT. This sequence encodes CASSLVVIGPDTQYF.